The 27 T cell receptor beta chains presented below share a single source sample, sequenced in a study of response to subunit inactivated influenza vaccine. TCRdb re-analysed the RT-PCR reads in MiXCR, keeping a single row per CDR3 protein. Of hundreds of thousands of distinct CDR3 sequences listed, around 15% were seen once; the top ten hold roughly 7.2%. The sample was PBMCs from blood, taken about 14 days before vaccination. The receptors originated from a man aged 50 to 59 who received an inactivated influenza vaccine.

The chain combines TRBV4-2 with TRBJ2-5; 13 bases map to TRBD2. Germline V gene data show CDR1 as LGHNA and CDR2 as YNFKEQ. The V gene end was trimmed by 4 bases and the J gene end by 4 bases; junction bases not matched to a gene: 6. The CDR3 runs 16 residues. The CDR3 is CASSRGLAGDLETQYF. The CDR3 DNA reads TGTGCCAGCAGCCGAGGACTAGCGGGGGATCTAGAGACCCAGTACTTC.

CDR3 nucleotides: TGTGCCAGCAGCTCCGCCACCGGGGAGCTGTTTTTT. Encoded protein: CASSSATGELFF. The rearrangement links TRBV7-9 to TRBJ2-2; D is undetermined. Trimming stripped 4 bases from V and 4 bases from J, with 4 bases between. This CDR3 is built from 12 residues. CDR1 is SEHNR and CDR2 is FQNEAQ in the germline V gene (reference sequence).

This clonotype showed up just a few times. V gene TRBV11-1 combines with J gene TRBJ2-7, with D perhaps matching TRBD1 (6 bases). Germline V CDR1 and CDR2: SGHAT, FQDESV (reference sequence). CDR3 length equals 14 residues. The V and J ends lost 6 bases and 5 bases respectively, with 17 bases between them. The CDR3: CASSRAYRDDEQYF. The CDR3 nucleotides read TGTGCCAGCAGTCGAGCTTACAGGGACGACGAGCAGTACTTC.

This clonotype was seen repeatedly, ten times or more. The chain has TRBV14 and TRBJ2-2, with TRBD2 matching 9 bases. Germline assignment: CDR1 SGHDN and CDR2 FVKESK. J was trimmed by 1 base and V by 0 bases; bases with no gene match: 3. The CDR3 loop spans 17 amino acids. The CDR3 is CASSQDTTSGNTGELFF. The CDR3 DNA is TGTGCCAGCAGCCAAGATACGACTAGCGGGAACACCGGGGAGCTGTTTTTT. The full variable domain, with the rest looked up from reference TRBV14 and TRBJ2-2, is EAGVTQFPSHSVIEKGQTVTLRCDPISGHDNLYWYRRVMGKEIKFLLHFVKESKQDESGMPNNRFLAERTGGTYSTLKVQPAELEDSGVYFCASSQDTTSGNTGELFFGEGSRLTVL.

This clonotype was seen more than once but under ten times. The chain recombines TRBV5-1 with TRBJ2-1, with unresolved D. CDR1 and CDR2 from the germline V gene are SGHRS and YFSETQ. Trimming took 0 bases from V and 0 from J, leaving 13 bases between them. This CDR3 region has 17 residues. CDR3 protein: CASSLAAQSSSYNEQFF. The CDR3 DNA reads TGCGCCAGCAGCTTGGCCGCGCAGTCCAGCTCCTACAATGAGCAGTTCTTC.

This clonotype was seen a few times. This chain joins TRBV7-9 and TRBJ2-3, with 9 nucleotides matching TRBD2. The germline V gene encodes CDR1 SEHNR and CDR2 FQNEAQ (reference sequence). With 9 bases clipped from V and 2 bases from J, the junction kept 15 bases outside the gene matches. The CDR3 is 17 amino acids. CDR3 loop: CASEGEIAGVFTDTQYF. Here the CDR3 DNA reads TGTGCCAGTGAGGGCGAGATAGCGGGGGTGTTCACAGATACGCAGTATTTT.

This clonotype was detected many times. The chain joins TRBV5-1 to TRBJ2-3; 7 nucleotides agree with TRBD1. The CDR3 is 15 amino acids. The J segment lost 4 bases and the V segment lost 3 bases, leaving 8 bases of the junction unmatched. Looked up from germline, CDR1 is SGHRS and CDR2 is YFSETQ. The CDR3 nucleotides read TGCGCCAGCAGCTCCACGACAGGGACGGCAGATACGCAGTATTTT. Translation: CASSSTTGTADTQYF.

V and J are TRBV28 and TRBJ2-1, with TRBD2 identical over 10 bases. In germline, CDR1 is MDHEN, CDR2 SYDVKM. This CDR3 has 15 amino acids. V shed 6 bases, J shed 4 bases, and the junction held 6 bases outside the gene matches. CDR3 DNA: TGTGCCAGCAGCCGTCAGCGGGGGGGGTACAATGAGCAGTTCTTC. This codes for CASSRQRGGYNEQFF.

This clonotype was observed a few times. V usage is TRBV20-1 and J usage is TRBJ2-1; 12 nucleotides align to TRBD2. CDR3 length: 14 amino acids. Looked up from germline, CDR1 is DFQATT and CDR2 is SNEGSKA (reference sequence). The J segment lost 7 bases and the V segment lost 5 bases, leaving 6 bases of the junction unmatched. CDR3: CSALRLAGENEQFF. The CDR3, as DNA: TGCAGTGCTCTACGACTAGCGGGAGAAAATGAGCAGTTCTTC.

This clonotype appeared many times. V is TRBV29-1 and J is TRBJ2-3, with 7 bases identical to TRBD2. The CDR3 covers 14 residues. Germline V lookup: CDR1 SQVTM, CDR2 ANQGSEA. Trimming at V came to 3 bases and at J to 5 bases, leaving 8 bases not matched to a gene. CDR3 amino acids: CSVEMGGYEDTQYF. The DNA of the CDR3 is TGCAGCGTTGAGATGGGAGGGTATGAAGATACGCAGTATTTT.

This clonotype was found many times. The chain recombines TRBV7-9 with TRBJ2-5; no firm D call. Germline-derived CDR1 and CDR2 are SEHNR and FQNEAQ (reference sequence). The CDR3 length is 14 residues. Between the trimmed V and J ends, which lost 1 base and 5 bases, there was a span of 11 bases. The CDR3 loop is CASSLVGREETQYF. The CDR3 DNA reads TGTGCCAGCAGCTTAGTAGGTCGCGAGGAGACCCAGTACTTC.

This clonotype has ten or more counts. The gene calls are TRBV7-3 and TRBJ2-3, with 7 positions matching TRBD1. This CDR3 comprises 15 residues. J lost 2 bases, V lost 5 bases, and 7 bases had no gene match. Germline lookup yields CDR1 SGHTA and CDR2 FQGTGA. CDR3 DNA sequence: TGTGCCAGCAGCGTAGGGGGCTACCCCACAGATACGCAGTATTTT. It translates to CASSVGGYPTDTQYF.

This clonotype was found many times. CDR3 in amino acids: CASSRNGGGPDTQYF. The CDR3, as DNA: TGTGCCAGCAGTCGTAACGGGGGGGGCCCAGATACGCAGTATTTT. This chain links TRBV12-3 or TRBV12-4 with TRBJ2-3, with 8 bases aligning to TRBD2. V lost 5 bases and J lost 4; bases outside the gene matches: 8. CDR3 length: 15 residues.

In its sample, this clonotype was seen a few times. The V and J genes are TRBV5-1 and TRBJ2-6; 7 bases are a match to TRBD1. This CDR3 region has 17 residues. V lost 0 bases, J lost 0 bases, and 3 bases stayed unmatched. Germline V gives CDR1 SGHRS, CDR2 YFSETQ. The CDR3 sequence is CASSLGTGVSGANVLTF. The CDR3 nucleotides read TGCGCCAGCAGCTTGGGTACAGGGGTCTCTGGGGCCAACGTCCTGACTTTC. Based on the CDR3 plus reference TRBV5-1 and TRBJ2-6, the full variable domain is KAGVTQTPRYLIKTRGQQVTLSCSPISGHRSVSWYQQTPGQGLQFLFEYFSETQRNKGNFPGRFSGRQFSNSRSEMNVSTLELGDSALYLCASSLGTGVSGANVLTFGAGSRLTVL.

This chain uses TRBV3-1 with TRBJ2-1; possible D gene TRBD2, 5 bases. From germline, CDR1 is LGHDT and CDR2 YNNKEL (reference sequence). Trimming left V 1 base short and J 7 bases short, with 14 bases between. The CDR3 contains 15 residues. The CDR3 sequence: CASSQAGLLYNEQFF. The CDR3 coding sequence is TGTGCCAGCAGCCAAGCCGGACTCCTTTATAATGAGCAGTTCTTC.

The chain uses TRBV7-8 and TRBJ1-1, with unresolved D. V gave up 5 bases and J gave up 4 bases, with 17 bases separating them. Germline V lookup: CDR1 SGHVS, CDR2 FQNEAQ. The CDR3 is made up of 15 amino acids. The CDR3, as DNA: TGTGCCAGCAGCCCTCAATGGTCCCTGGGCACTGAAGCTTTCTTT. It codes for CASSPQWSLGTEAFF.

In this sample, this clonotype turned up many times. CDR3 in amino acids: CASSAGTSNTGELFF. The CDR3 nucleotides are TGCGCCAGCAGCGCCGGGACTAGCAACACCGGGGAGCTGTTTTTT. V and J are TRBV5-1 and TRBJ2-2; TRBD2 aligns across 9 bases. The V gene end was trimmed by 4 bases and the J gene end by 2 bases; junction bases not matched to a gene: 3. Germline loops: CDR1 SGHRS, CDR2 YFSETQ. The CDR3 extends over 15 amino acids.

The gene calls are TRBV11-3 and TRBJ1-2, with D possibly TRBD1 on 6 matching bases. CDR1 is SGHNT, CDR2 YENEEA, per germline. The length of the CDR3 is 15 residues. Between the trimmed V and J ends, which lost 5 bases and 6 bases, there was a span of 19 bases. The CDR3 protein is CASSKGGRGWNGYTF. For the CDR3, the DNA is TGTGCCAGCAGCAAAGGCGGCAGGGGATGGAATGGCTACACCTTC.

In this sample, this clonotype turned up a few times. The V gene is TRBV5-1, the J gene TRBJ2-7; D ambiguous. Germline CDR1 and CDR2: SGHRS and YFSETQ. The CDR3 is 16 amino acids. V shed 0 bases and J shed 4 bases, with 17 bases lying between them. The CDR3 region has the DNA TGCGCCAGCAGCTTGGGGTCAGTTCGGCAAGCTTACGAGCAGTACTTC. Protein product: CASSLGSVRQAYEQYF.

This clonotype has only one observation. V is TRBV20-1 and J is TRBJ2-1, with 11 bases matching TRBD2. CDR1 is DFQATT and CDR2 is SNEGSKA in the germline V gene (reference sequence). The trim removed 0 bases at V and 8 bases at J, leaving 6 bases unmatched. The length of the CDR3 is 15 residues. CDR3 nucleotides: TGCAGTGCTAGAGATGGTAGCGGGGGGGCCGATGAGCAGTTCTTC. Translated: CSARDGSGGADEQFF.

The rearrangement uses TRBV29-1 and TRBJ1-2, with TRBD1 as a possible D gene (6 bases). Deletions cut 8 bases from V and 7 bases from J, with 14 bases between. This CDR3 region has 11 residues. CDR1 SQVTM and CDR2 ANQGSEA come from the germline V gene. The CDR3 sequence is CSLYREGGYTF. Here the CDR3 DNA reads TGCAGCTTATACAGGGAGGGTGGCTACACCTTC.

The chain has TRBV2 and TRBJ1-2, with D possibly TRBD1 on 5 matching bases. CDR3 length: 12 amino acids. Germline V CDR1 and CDR2: SNHLY, FYNNEI. The V end lost 7 bases, the J end lost 4 bases, and 10 bases lay between the germline ends. The CDR3 here is CASIARVYGYTF. CDR3 DNA sequence: TGTGCCAGCATCGCCAGGGTCTATGGCTACACCTTC.

This clonotype was observed a handful of times. The chain recombines TRBV4-3 with TRBJ1-6; D not certain. The germline gives CDR1 LGHNA, CDR2 YSLEER. This CDR3 comprises 15 residues. The V end lost 0 bases, the J end lost 7 bases, and 10 bases lay between the germline ends. The DNA of the CDR3 is TGCGCCAGCAGCCAAGATCGGTTGGTCAATTCACCCCTCCACTTT. This gives the protein CASSQDRLVNSPLHF.

Comments on this clonotype: A read error may produce the germline difference seen at one junction end. The gene calls are TRBV4-2 and TRBJ2-1, with D uncertain. The CDR3 runs 16 residues. Germline assignment: CDR1 LGHNA and CDR2 YNFKEQ. The CDR3 is CASSQGTDHSCNEQFF. CDR3 nucleotide sequence: TGTGCCAGCAGCCAAGGGACGGACCACTCCTGCAATGAGCAGTTCTTC.

There are a few counts of this clonotype. The junction departs from the called germline gene at one end, perhaps through a read error. This chain joins TRBV5-1 and TRBJ1-2, with 11 bases lining up with TRBD1. CDR1 and CDR2 (germline): SGHRS, YFSETQ. This CDR3 is 16 amino acids long. The CDR3 DNA is TGTGCCAGCAGTCCAGGACAGGGGGCTTTTAACTATGGCTACACCTTC. Protein: CASSPGQGAFNYGYTF.

The rearrangement uses TRBV7-2 and TRBJ2-7; weak D call: TRBD2 (5 bases). Germline CDR1 is SGHTA and CDR2 is FQGNSA. Between the trimmed V and J ends, which lost 1 base and 9 bases, there was a span of 16 bases. This CDR3 comprises 14 residues. This CDR3 is CASSLGPSNKGQYF. CDR3 bases: TGTGCCAGCAGCTTAGGTCCTAGCAATAAGGGGCAGTACTTC.

Only a few counts were recorded for this clonotype. The V gene is TRBV6-1, the J gene TRBJ2-7, with 7 nucleotides matching TRBD2. The CDR3 is 15 residues long. With 8 bases clipped from V and 9 bases from J, the junction kept 19 bases outside the gene matches. Germline V CDR1 and CDR2: MNHNS, SASEGT. The CDR3 DNA sequence: TGTGCCAGCGAAGGGGTGCTCGGGAGGACACCGGGGCAGTACTTC. It codes for CASEGVLGRTPGQYF.